Reported below is one T cell receptor beta chain. The data derive from a study of blood T cell repertoires in COVID-19. Study as a whole: Acute and convalescent COVID-19 samples came from the United States, Italy and Spain. The analysed material was cDNA or gDNA that came from T cells, B-cell-depleted T cells, or PBMCs.

Authors' methods: Estimates of nucleated cell counts were drawn from the amplification of reference gene primers. Profiled with immunoSEQ multiplex PCR; TCRdb holds only in-frame clones, not every one. The V and J calls and the clone size are those of that table, but D and trimming were determined from the DNA. The sample holds about 300,000 clones; more than 80% are singletons and the top ten take over 5%. The Seattle site enrolled patients during active infection and followed them longitudinally. Specimen: peripheral blood. This sequence was found in a woman aged 45-65 years with COVID-19, enrolled during active disease.

CDR3 loop: CASSQLYRDRGTYEQYF. The CDR3 bases are TGTGCCAGCAGCCAACTATACCGGGACAGGGGGACCTACGAGCAGTACTTC. The chain employs TRBV14 and TRBJ2-7, with TRBD1 matching 11 bases. V lost 2 bases and J lost 2; bases outside the gene matches: 8. This CDR3 has 17 amino acids. Germline CDR1 reads SGHDN; CDR2 reads FVKESK.